What follows are 22 T cell receptor beta chains derived from one specimen sequenced in a study of spatial heterogeneity in lung cancer (dated by TCRdb to about 2019). Per the publication, the time point label means: sample taken at primary tumor resection. TCR sequencing used whole RNA extracted from tumor and nontumor lung tissue, or from cryopreserved PBMC samples, without cell sorting. The method was 5' RACE. TCRdb names NextSeq 500 as the instrument used. TCRdb reworked the public reads: Q25 trimming with fastp, MiXCR clone assembly, productive beta chains retained. Rows are unified per CDR3 protein, each entry keeping the most common DNA and genes. This sample has around 19,000 distinct CDR3 sequences in its table, and around a fifth of those were observed once. The ten most abundant clones make up about 19% of the sample. The material sequenced was PBMCs, taken at surgery. These receptors were taken from a female donor with early-stage non-small cell lung cancer.

This clonotype was seen at least ten times. The chain has TRBV12-3 or TRBV12-4 and TRBJ2-5; D remains ambiguous. V dropped 2 bases and J dropped 4 bases, with 8 bases sitting between them. The CDR3 contains 13 residues. Here the CDR3 DNA reads TGTGCCAGCAGTTTATTCAGCCGAGAGACCCAGTACTTC. It codes for CASSLFSRETQYF.

This clonotype is labeled as medium-sized (0.01 to 0.1%). The chain uses TRBV23-1 and TRBJ2-3; D uncertain. TRBV23-1 is treated as an ORF (open reading frame) with a function not yet certain. Between the trimmed V and J ends, which lost 2 bases and 6 bases, there was a span of 12 bases. The CDR3 extends over 14 amino acids. The DNA of the CDR3 is TGCGCCAGCAGTCAACCGGGCCCGACGGATACGCAGTATTTT. Protein product: CASSQPGPTDTQYF.

This clonotype ranks as medium-sized. The J gene is TRBJ2-2, the V gene TRBV18, with D perhaps TRBD2 (5 bases). Trimming took off 2 bases at V and 5 bases at J, with 6 bases between the two ends. The CDR3 loop spans 13 amino acids. Germline V gene data show CDR1 as KGHSH and CDR2 as LQKENI. CDR3 residues: CASSPSGTGELFF. DNA for the CDR3: TGTGCCAGCTCACCATCGGGGACCGGGGAGCTGTTTTTT.

In this sample, this clonotype is medium-sized (0.01 to 0.1%). J is TRBJ2-7 and V is TRBV6-2 or TRBV6-3; 8 bases fit TRBD1. CDR3 length: 14 residues. The junction had 7 bases not matched to a gene; V was cut back by 6 bases and J by 3 bases. Germline loops: CDR1 MNHEY, CDR2 SVGEGT. The DNA for the CDR3 is TGTGCCAGCAGCCCCGGGGACAGGATCTACGAGCAGTACTTC. Amino acids: CASSPGDRIYEQYF.

This clonotype was seen only a few times. The V call is TRBV29-1, the J call TRBJ2-1, with 7 bases identical to TRBD2. The J segment lost 0 bases and the V segment lost 7 bases, leaving 9 bases of the junction unmatched. Germline CDR1 reads SQVTM; CDR2 reads ANQGSEA. The CDR3 spans 15 residues. The CDR3 sequence: CSGRRGGSSYNEQFF. As DNA, the CDR3 is TGCAGCGGCCGAAGGGGCGGGAGCTCCTACAATGAGCAGTTCTTC.

The J gene is TRBJ1-4, the V gene TRBV4-3; 7 bases line up with TRBD1. Germline V CDR1 and CDR2: LGHNA, YSLEER. The CDR3 has 15 residues. V shed 0 bases and J 8 bases; nucleotides not matched to a gene: 6. DNA for the CDR3: TGCGCCAGCAGCCAAGACGACAGGGTGAAAGAAAAACTGTTTTTT. It codes for CASSQDDRVKEKLFF.

On this clonotype itself: A much larger clonotype is one base distant, so this may be a read error. The genes are TRBV28 and TRBJ2-7, with 15 nucleotides matching TRBD2. Germline-derived CDR1 and CDR2 are MDHEN and SYDVKM. The ends lost 6 bases at V and 1 base at J; junction bases unmatched: 7. This CDR3 is 17 amino acids long. For the CDR3, the DNA is TGTGCCAGCAGGTCGGGACTAGCGGGAGGCAGATCCTACGAGCAGTACTTC. It is translated as CASRSGLAGGRSYEQYF.

A remark on this clonotype: Without the conserved terminal phenylalanine or tryptophan, this CDR3 likely stems from a read error. The J gene is TRBJ1-6, the V gene TRBV6-1, with D perhaps TRBD1 (6 bases). Germline lookup yields CDR1 MNHNS and CDR2 SASEGT. The CDR3 is 13 residues long. Trimming removed 7 bases from V and 5 bases from J, with 9 bases in between. The CDR3 loop is CASTGTHNSPLHL. In nucleotides, the CDR3 is TGTGCCAGCACCGGGACACATAATTCACCCCTCCACTTA.

This clonotype is categorized as medium-sized. The J gene is TRBJ2-3, the V gene TRBV3-1; D not certain. The CDR3 extends over 11 amino acids. The ends were cut back, 5 bases at V and 2 bases at J, with 2 bases in the middle. CDR1 is LGHDT and CDR2 is YNNKEL in the germline V gene (reference sequence). The CDR3 region is CASSATDTQYF. The CDR3 DNA follows: TGTGCCAGCAGCGCCACAGATACGCAGTATTTT.

This clonotype was observed many times. The genes are TRBV4-3 and TRBJ2-1; D tentatively reads TRBD1 or TRBD2 (5 bases each). With 0 bases removed from V and 7 bases from J, the gap between germline ends came to 19 bases. This CDR3 comprises 17 residues. The V gene's germline CDR1 is LGHNA and CDR2 YSLEER. The CDR3 DNA reads as TGCGCCAGCAGCCAAGATGGCCCCGGGGCGGGTGGTAATGAGCAGTTCTTC. As protein: CASSQDGPGAGGNEQFF.

This clonotype was observed a few times. The J gene is TRBJ1-2, the V gene TRBV2, with D possibly matching TRBD1 (5 bases). The CDR3 contains 13 residues. V was shortened by 10 bases and J by 0 bases, with 12 bases between the two germline ends. The germline V gene encodes CDR1 SNHLY and CDR2 FYNNEI. CDR3 bases: TGTGCCACCGCAGGGATTCCTAACTATGGCTACACCTTC. It codes for CATAGIPNYGYTF. Complete variable domain (other parts from reference TRBV2 and TRBJ1-2): EPEVTQTPSHQVTQMGQEVILRCVPISNHLYFYWYRQILGQKVEFLVSFYNNEISEKSEIFDDQFSVERPDGSNFTLKIRSTKLEDSAMYFCATAGIPNYGYTFGSGTRLTVV.

This clonotype was detected many times. The rearrangement uses TRBV7-9 and TRBJ1-1; 7 bases align to TRBD1. V dropped 8 bases and J dropped 8; count of bases not matched to a gene: 14. From germline, CDR1 is SEHNR and CDR2 FQNEAQ (reference sequence). The CDR3 is made up of 14 amino acids. The chain's CDR3 is CASFRGTGTAEAFF. The CDR3 DNA sequence: TGTGCCAGCTTCAGGGGAACTGGGACAGCCGAAGCTTTCTTT.

This clonotype is categorized as medium-sized. This sequence joins TRBV15 and TRBJ2-7; D gene uncertain. CDR1 is LNHNV, CDR2 YYDKDF, per germline (reference sequence). This CDR3 is 13 amino acids long. Deletions cut 0 bases from V and 2 bases from J, with 5 bases between. The CDR3 DNA reads TGTGCCACCAGCAGAGATCCAACCTACGAGCAGTACTTC. This encodes CATSRDPTYEQYF.

This clonotype has just a few counts. As DNA, the CDR3 is TGCGCCAGCAGCCAAGACGTCACCGGGACAAAGTATGGCTACACCTTC. This sequence encodes CASSQDVTGTKYGYTF. This chain links TRBV4-3 with TRBJ1-2; TRBD1 might be the D (6 bases). Germline loops: CDR1 LGHNA, CDR2 YSLEER. Trimming left V 0 bases short and J 5 bases short, with 16 bases between. The CDR3 loop spans 16 amino acids.

This clonotype showed up many times. This rearrangement joins TRBV4-2 to TRBJ2-5, with D hard to call. Germline V lookup: CDR1 LGHNA, CDR2 YNFKEQ. The CDR3 has 14 amino acids. V gave up 1 base and J gave up 4 bases, with 10 bases separating them. CDR3 protein: CASSQGAMGETQYF. CDR3 coding DNA: TGTGCCAGCAGCCAAGGGGCGATGGGAGAGACCCAGTACTTC.

This clonotype was counted many times. The chain combines TRBV7-3 with TRBJ2-1, with 9 bases lining up with TRBD2. The CDR3 spans 17 residues. The V segment lost 1 base and the J segment 5 bases; nucleotides outside the gene matches: 9. CDR1 is SGHTA, CDR2 FQGTGA, per germline. The CDR3 nucleotides are TGTGCCAGCAGCTTAATCGGGGCGACTAGCGGTAACAATGAGCAGTTCTTC. Translated, it gives CASSLIGATSGNNEQFF.

This clonotype was detected many times. The chain is built from TRBV7-9 and TRBJ1-4, with TRBD1 matching 10 bases. Per the germline V gene, CDR1 is SEHNR and CDR2 is FQNEAQ (reference sequence). Trimming removed 5 bases from V and 6 bases from J; junction bases left unmatched: 6. This CDR3 has 15 residues. CDR3 sequence (DNA): TGTGCCAGCAGCGAATCCGGGACAGGGGATGAAAAACTGTTTTTT. Translated, it gives CASSESGTGDEKLFF.

Regarding this clonotype: With a much larger clone just one base away, this may be a read error. This chain's CDR3 is CASSRTTEDYGYTF. DNA of the CDR3: TGTGCCAGCAGTAGAACGACAGAGGACTATGGCTACACCTTC. The genes are TRBV6-5 and TRBJ1-2; D may be TRBD1 (5 bases). V was cut by 5 bases and J by 3 bases, with 13 bases left in between. CDR3 length: 14 amino acids. Germline V lookup: CDR1 MNHEY, CDR2 SVGAGI.

This clonotype came up a few times. The V and J genes are TRBV9 and TRBJ1-1; D gene unclear. Trimming stripped 0 bases from V and 2 bases from J, with 11 bases between. The CDR3 spans 15 residues. Looked up from germline, CDR1 is SGDLS and CDR2 is YYNGEE. This CDR3 is CASSVGRSANTEAFF. As DNA, the CDR3 is TGTGCCAGCAGCGTAGGTAGAAGCGCAAACACTGAAGCTTTCTTT.

Relative to its sample, this clonotype is medium-sized. The V and J genes are TRBV9 and TRBJ2-2, with 9 bases identical to TRBD1. V was pared by 2 bases and J by 2 bases, with 7 bases of the junction left unmatched. This CDR3 is 17 amino acids long. The germline gives CDR1 SGDLS, CDR2 YYNGEE. DNA of the CDR3: TGTGCCAGCAGCGTCCAAAGGGACAGGGACAACACCGGGGAGCTGTTTTTT. Translating it yields CASSVQRDRDNTGELFF.

This clonotype occurred many times. V and J are TRBV20-1 and TRBJ2-3; 7 nucleotides align to TRBD2. V shed 6 bases, J shed 6 bases, and the junction held 15 bases outside the gene matches. The length of the CDR3 is 15 residues. Germline CDR1 is DFQATT and CDR2 is SNEGSKA (reference sequence). In DNA, the CDR3 is TGCAGTGCCGCCGGGGGGTGGCGGGGCGGGGATACGCAGTATTTT. Encoded protein: CSAAGGWRGGDTQYF.

This clonotype ranks as medium-sized. V gene TRBV24-1 combines with J gene TRBJ2-2; 9 bases fit TRBD1. Germline V gene lookup returns CDR1 KGHDR and CDR2 SFDVKD. Trimming at V came to 7 bases and at J to 5 bases, leaving 1 base not matched to a gene. CDR3 size: 13 residues. The CDR3 here is CATSGQGTGELFF. The CDR3 DNA sequence: TGTGCCACCAGCGGACAGGGGACCGGGGAGCTGTTTTTT.